A selection of T cell receptor beta chains follows, all from one sample in a study of human T cells and chemical hapten exposure. MiXCR was run by TCRdb on the RACE reads, yielding one entry per CDR3 protein. The data hold more than 75,000 distinct CDR3 sequences, with around 9.3% observed a single time. The material was whole blood, obtained in connection with sensitization to the hapten diphenylcyclopropenone (DPC). These receptors all stem from a middle-aged woman with alopecia areata. Some clones in this sample may be carry-over from other donors' samples. The CDR3 runs from the conserved cysteine through the conserved F or W. A D gene is named only where the DNA matches it firmly. Size is stated for part of the rows, as once, few or many counts, or as a class when the clone is expanded.

>TRBV6-1|many|TRBJ2-3|TRBD2
CASSEGTSGKGDTQYF
TGTGCCAGCAGTGAGGGAACTAGCGGGAAGGGAGATACGCAGTATTTT
>TRBV6-2/TRBV6-3|-|TRBJ2-5|-
CASSGRLLETQYF
TGTGCCAGCAGCGGCCGTCTGCTGGAGACCCAGTACTTC
>TRBV2|-|TRBJ2-1|-
CASSVDFSNYNEQFF
TGTGCCAGCAGTGTGGACTTCTCCAACTACAATGAGCAGTTCTTC
>TRBV6-2/TRBV6-3|many|TRBJ2-1|-
CASSALRTGNNEQFF
TGTGCCAGCAGTGCCCTCCGGACTGGAAACAATGAGCAGTTCTTC
>TRBV27|-|TRBJ2-5|-
CASSLDGVETQYF
TGTGCCAGCAGCTTGGACGGGGTAGAGACCCAGTACTTC
>TRBV10-3|many|TRBJ2-3|-
CAISESLMDTQYF
TGTGCCATCAGTGAGAGTCTGATGGATACGCAGTATTTT
>TRBV28|-|TRBJ2-3|-
CALRQDHTDTQYF
TGTGCCCTAAGACAGGACCACACAGATACGCAGTATTTT
>TRBV20-1|-|TRBJ1-5|-
CSARTSNQPQHF
TGCAGTGCTAGAACCAGCAATCAGCCCCAGCATTTT
>TRBV7-3|many|TRBJ1-1|TRBD1
CASSSQQGAEAFF
TGTGCCAGCAGCTCCCAACAGGGGGCTGAAGCTTTCTTT
>TRBV29-1|many|TRBJ2-1|-
CSVGAQALSYNEQFF
TGCAGCGTTGGCGCACAGGCCTTATCCTACAATGAGCAGTTCTTC
>TRBV7-9|many|TRBJ2-3|-
CASSFLSGGYSSPDTQYF
TGTGCCAGCAGCTTCCTTAGCGGAGGCTACTCTTCCCCAGATACGCAGTATTTT
>TRBV6-2/TRBV6-3|-|TRBJ2-2|TRBD2
CASRPLAGGPSDTGELFF
TGTGCCAGCAGGCCACTAGCGGGAGGGCCCTCGGATACCGGGGAGCTGTTTTTT
>TRBV18|many|TRBJ1-1|TRBD1
CASSPFRDSQGNTEAFF
TGTGCCAGCTCACCGTTCCGGGACAGCCAGGGGAACACTGAAGCTTTCTTT
>TRBV28|many|TRBJ2-1|-
CASSSAGPLAGNEQFF
TGTGCCAGCAGCTCCGCGGGGCCGCTAGCTGGCAATGAGCAGTTCTTC
>TRBV20-1|many|TRBJ1-2|-
CSARDRDYGYTF
TGCAGTGCTAGAGACAGGGACTATGGCTACACCTTC
>TRBV11-3|few|TRBJ2-5|-
CASSLEGSRETQYF
TGTGCCAGCAGCTTAGAGGGGAGTAGGGAGACCCAGTACTTC
>TRBV12-3/TRBV12-4|few|TRBJ2-4|-
CASGENEAKNIQYF
TGTGCCAGCGGGGAGAATGAGGCCAAAAACATTCAGTACTTC
>TRBV7-2|many|TRBJ2-1|-
CASSSLGGGVKNEQFF
TGTGCCAGCAGCTCTTTAGGCGGGGGCGTGAAAAATGAGCAGTTCTTC
>TRBV7-3|-|TRBJ2-3|-
CASSATRLDTQYF
TGTGCCAGCAGCGCAACCAGACTGGATACGCAGTATTTT
>TRBV19|many|TRBJ2-7|-
CASSSPGPVSYEQYF
TGTGCCAGTAGTAGCCCGGGACCCGTCTCCTACGAGCAGTACTTC
>TRBV2|-|TRBJ2-3|TRBD2
CASSKGLAGGPWPDTQYF
TGTGCCAGCAGCAAGGGACTAGCGGGAGGGCCATGGCCAGATACGCAGTATTTT
>TRBV4-1|many|TRBJ2-1|TRBD2
CASSQDRLADQFF
TGCGCCAGCAGCCAAGATCGACTAGCAGATCAGTTCTTC
>TRBV7-9|many|TRBJ2-5|-
CASSPVQETQYF
TGTGCCAGCAGCCCCGTCCAAGAGACCCAGTACTTC
>TRBV5-6|few|TRBJ2-2|TRBD2
CASSLASGRHTGELFF
TGTGCCAGCAGCTTGGCTAGCGGGAGGCACACCGGGGAGCTGTTTTTT
>TRBV28|many|TRBJ2-7|-
CASSLTYEQYF
TGTGCCAGCAGTCTTACTTACGAGCAGTACTTC
>TRBV5-4|-|TRBJ2-3|TRBD2
CASSTRLAGFTDTQYF
TGTGCCAGCAGCACCCGACTAGCAGGGTTCACAGATACGCAGTATTTT
>TRBV9|few|TRBJ2-2|-
CASSVGRFANTGELFF
TGTGCCAGCAGCGTCGGACGGTTCGCGAACACCGGGGAGCTGTTTTTT
>TRBV12-3/TRBV12-4|few|TRBJ1-2|-
CASSQHRYGYTF
TGTGCCAGCAGTCAGCATCGCTATGGCTACACCTTC
>TRBV20-1|few|TRBJ2-2|TRBD2
CSARVAGVNTGELFF
TGCAGTGCTAGAGTAGCGGGGGTCAACACCGGGGAGCTGTTTTTT
>TRBV19|few|TRBJ2-7|TRBD2
CASSKRLAGATYEQYF
TGTGCCAGTAGTAAGCGGCTAGCGGGGGCCACCTACGAGCAGTACTTC
>TRBV12-3/TRBV12-4|few|TRBJ2-1|TRBD1
CASRDGTGDREQFF
TGTGCCAGCAGAGATGGGACAGGGGACAGAGAGCAGTTCTTC
>TRBV28|many|TRBJ1-1|-
CASITNTEAFF
TGTGCCAGCATCACGAACACTGAAGCTTTCTTT
>TRBV29-1|-|TRBJ2-1|TRBD2
CSVAGLAGKRYNEQFF
TGCAGCGTAGCCGGACTAGCGGGAAAACGCTACAATGAGCAGTTCTTC
>TRBV6-2/TRBV6-3|few|TRBJ1-5|-
CASRPGRVNQPQHF
TGTGCCAGCAGACCTGGGAGGGTCAATCAGCCCCAGCATTTT
>TRBV27|-|TRBJ2-7|TRBD1
CASSLSWGTGVYEQYF
TGTGCCAGCAGTTTATCGTGGGGGACAGGGGTCTACGAGCAGTACTTC
>TRBV12-3/TRBV12-4|few|TRBJ1-5|TRBD1
CASSSDGTGRAPQHF
TGTGCCAGCAGTTCCGATGGGACAGGCAGGGCACCCCAGCATTTT
>TRBV28|-|TRBJ2-7|-
CASRPDGPYEQYF
TGTGCCAGCAGACCCGACGGCCCCTACGAGCAGTACTTC
>TRBV18|few|TRBJ2-5|-
CASSPPTVQETQYF
TGTGCCAGCTCACCTCCGACGGTCCAAGAGACCCAGTACTTC
>TRBV10-3|many|TRBJ2-7|TRBD1
CAIREQGRSYEQYF
TGTGCCATCAGGGAACAGGGGCGATCCTACGAGCAGTACTTC
>TRBV7-2|-|TRBJ1-6|-
CASSLQQSSSYNSPLHF
TGTGCCAGCAGCTTACAGCAGAGCAGCTCCTATAATTCACCCCTCCACTTT
>TRBV7-9|many|TRBJ1-4|-
CASSLGGAYEKLFF
TGTGCCAGCAGCTTAGGAGGGGCTTATGAAAAACTGTTTTTT
>TRBV6-2/TRBV6-3|-|TRBJ1-2|-
CASSDRLAGNGNYGYTF
TGTGCCAGCAGCGACAGACTTGCAGGGAATGGTAACTATGGCTACACCTTC
>TRBV29-1|few|TRBJ2-3|-
CSVGDTQYF
TGCAGCGTTGGAGATACGCAGTATTTT
>TRBV5-5|many|TRBJ2-1|-
CASSRLLESPFF
TGTGCCAGCAGCCGCCTCCTAGAATCTCCGTTCTTC
>TRBV7-3|-|TRBJ2-7|TRBD2
CASSLNPSGSSYEQYF
TGTGCCAGCAGCTTAAATCCTAGCGGGAGCTCGTACGAGCAGTACTTC
>TRBV3-1|-|TRBJ2-7|-
CASSLAETTEQYF
TGTGCCAGCAGCCTAGCGGAGACCACTGAGCAGTACTTC
>TRBV29-1|few|TRBJ2-1|TRBD2
CSVPAAGTSLTEQFF
TGCAGCGTCCCCGCGGCCGGGACTAGCCTTACTGAGCAGTTCTTC
>TRBV5-1|many|TRBJ1-1|TRBD1
CASSFGQGNTEAFF
TGCGCCAGCAGTTTTGGACAGGGGAACACTGAAGCTTTCTTT
>TRBV18|-|TRBJ1-2|TRBD1
CASSQDRAYGYTF
TGTGCCAGCTCCCAAGACAGGGCCTATGGCTACACCTTC
>TRBV6-2/TRBV6-3|-|TRBJ2-7|TRBD1
CASSYSAGRGLLEQYF
TGTGCCAGCAGTTATTCGGCGGGCAGGGGGTTGCTGGAGCAGTACTTC
>TRBV20-1|-|TRBJ2-1|TRBD2
CSASRLAGGDEQFF
TGCAGTGCTAGTCGACTAGCGGGAGGGGATGAGCAGTTCTTC
>TRBV7-9|-|TRBJ2-2|TRBD1
CASSFGTGTGELFF
TGTGCCAGCAGCTTCGGGACAGGGACCGGGGAGCTGTTTTTT
>TRBV5-1|many|TRBJ1-1|-
CASSLAATVTEAFF
TGCGCCAGCAGCTTGGCCGCTACCGTCACTGAAGCTTTCTTT
>TRBV19|many|TRBJ2-2|-
CASLNIERITGELFF
TGTGCCAGCCTTAATATAGAGAGAATCACCGGGGAGCTGTTTTTT
>TRBV12-2|many|TRBJ1-5|-
CASRLARQGADQPQHF
TGTGCAAGTCGCTTAGCGCGACAGGGGGCGGACCAGCCCCAGCATTTT
>TRBV28|-|TRBJ2-1|TRBD1
CASSSLQGATEQFF
TGTGCCAGCAGTTCCTTGCAGGGGGCGACTGAGCAGTTCTTC
>TRBV28|-|TRBJ2-3|TRBD2
CASNREGYTDTQYF
TGTGCCAGCAACCGGGAGGGATACACAGATACGCAGTATTTT
>TRBV7-2|few|TRBJ1-2|-
CASSLGPDSYGYTF
TGTGCCAGCAGCTTAGGTCCGGACTCCTATGGCTACACCTTC